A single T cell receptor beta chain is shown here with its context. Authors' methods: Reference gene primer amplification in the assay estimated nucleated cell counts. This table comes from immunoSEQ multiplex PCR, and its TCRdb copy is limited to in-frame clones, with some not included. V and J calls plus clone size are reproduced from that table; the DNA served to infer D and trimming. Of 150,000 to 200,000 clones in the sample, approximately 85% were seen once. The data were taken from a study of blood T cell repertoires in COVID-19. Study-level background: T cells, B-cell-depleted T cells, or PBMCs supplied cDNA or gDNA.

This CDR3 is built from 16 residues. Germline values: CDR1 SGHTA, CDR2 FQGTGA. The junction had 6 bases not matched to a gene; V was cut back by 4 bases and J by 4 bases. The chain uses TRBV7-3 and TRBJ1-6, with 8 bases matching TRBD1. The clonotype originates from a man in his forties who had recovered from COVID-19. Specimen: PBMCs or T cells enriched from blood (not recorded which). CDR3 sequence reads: CASSSAGGLYNSPLHF. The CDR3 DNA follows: TGTGCCAGCAGCTCGGCAGGGGGCTTATATAATTCACCCCTCCACTTT.